This is a list of T cell receptor beta chains from one sample in a study of blood T cell repertoires in COVID-19. Produced via immunoSEQ multiplex PCR; TCRdb's table is partial and in-frame only. The table lists about 140,000 clones, roughly 88% of them singletons. Material for sequencing was peripheral blood. The receptors were gathered from a woman aged 50 to 60 with acute or convalescent COVID-19. Both conserved end residues are part of each CDR3. A D gene is named only where the DNA matches it firmly.

d_gene	v_gene	j_gene	CDR3aa
.	TRBV19	TRBJ1-3	CASSIDSSGNTIYF
TRBD1	TRBV7-3	TRBJ2-6	CASSSRQGAGANVLTF
TRBD2	TRBV7-2	TRBJ2-7	CASSPTSGRYEQYF
TRBD1	TRBV19	TRBJ1-6	CASSALNTGGVSPLHF
TRBD2	TRBV7-3	TRBJ2-5	CASSLSGNKETQYF
TRBD1	TRBV10-3	TRBJ1-3	CAISGRGQPLSGNTIYF
TRBD1	TRBV19	TRBJ1-1	CASSLGQGHGGTEAFF
TRBD1	TRBV18	TRBJ1-1	CASSQTGGDTEAFF
.	TRBV12-5	TRBJ1-1	CASGFGQKNTEAFF
.	TRBV5-4	TRBJ2-1	CASREGRRAPSSYNEQFF
.	TRBV29-1	TRBJ2-5	CSVAAGLAETQYF
.	TRBV28	TRBJ2-3	CASSSLGVGVTDTQYF
.	TRBV21-1	TRBJ1-3	CASSLRGIRGRLAGNTIYF